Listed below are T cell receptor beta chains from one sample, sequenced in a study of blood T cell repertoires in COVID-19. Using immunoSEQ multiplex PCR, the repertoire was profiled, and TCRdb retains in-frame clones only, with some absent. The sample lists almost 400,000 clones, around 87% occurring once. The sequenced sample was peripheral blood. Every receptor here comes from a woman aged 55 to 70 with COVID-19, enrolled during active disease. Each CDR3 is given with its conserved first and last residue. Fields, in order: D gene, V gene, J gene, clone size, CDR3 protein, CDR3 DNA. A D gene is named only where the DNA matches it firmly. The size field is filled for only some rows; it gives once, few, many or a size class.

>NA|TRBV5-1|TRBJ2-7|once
CASSSTPGEEQYF
TGCGCCAGCAGCTCGACCCCGGGAGAGGAGCAGTACTTC
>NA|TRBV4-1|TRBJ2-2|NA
CASSQAPSRTTGELFF
TGCGCCAGCAGCCAAGCTCCTAGCCGGACGACCGGGGAGCTGTTTTTT
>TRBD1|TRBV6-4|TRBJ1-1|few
CASRPQGGANTEAFF
TGTGCCAGCAGGCCACAGGGGGGGGCGAACACTGAAGCTTTCTTT
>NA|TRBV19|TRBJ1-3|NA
CASSMGGTGNTIYF
TGTGCCAGTAGTATGGGAGGGACTGGAAACACCATATATTTT
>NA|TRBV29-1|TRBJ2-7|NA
CSVRGSEFRKQYF
TGCAGCGTGAGGGGGTCGGAGTTTCGTAAGCAGTACTTC
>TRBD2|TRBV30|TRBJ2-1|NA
CAWRLAGGQWQFF
TGTGCCTGGAGACTAGCGGGGGGGCAGTGGCAGTTCTTC
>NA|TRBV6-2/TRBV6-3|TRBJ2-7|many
CASSYSSSGYEQYF
TGTGCCAGCAGTTACTCATCCTCAGGCTACGAGCAGTACTTC
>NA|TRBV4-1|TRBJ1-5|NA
CASSQFGANQPQHF
TGCGCCAGCAGCCAATTTGGGGCAAATCAGCCCCAGCATTTT
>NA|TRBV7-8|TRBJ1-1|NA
CASSRGYSTEAFF
TGTGCCAGCAGCCGAGGGTATAGCACTGAAGCTTTCTTT
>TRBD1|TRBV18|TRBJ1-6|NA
CASSPGQGSSPLHF
TGTGCCAGCTCACCTGGACAGGGGAGTTCACCCCTCCACTTT
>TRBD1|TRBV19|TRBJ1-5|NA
CASSTDRDSNQPQHF
TGTGCCAGTAGTACGGACAGGGATAGCAATCAGCCCCAGCATTTT
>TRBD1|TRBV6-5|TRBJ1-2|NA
CASRTPGTAWGYTF
TGTGCCAGCAGGACGCCCGGGACAGCCTGGGGCTACACCTTC
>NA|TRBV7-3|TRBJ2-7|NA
CASRQGGTYEQYF
TGTGCCAGCAGACAGGGGGGGACCTACGAGCAGTACTTC
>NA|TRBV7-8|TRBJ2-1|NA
CASARGSQRGEQFF
TGTGCCAGCGCTCGGGGGAGCCAACGGGGTGAGCAGTTCTTC
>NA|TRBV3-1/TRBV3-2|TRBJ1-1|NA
CASSPRGTVNTEAFF
TGTGCCAGCAGCCCGAGGGGGACGGTGAACACTGAAGCTTTCTTT
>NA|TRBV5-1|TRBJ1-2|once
CASSQGQVGYTF
TGCGCCAGCAGCCAGGGACAAGTAGGCTACACCTTC
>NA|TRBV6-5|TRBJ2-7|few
CASSRQAYEQYF
TGTGCCAGCAGTCGACAGGCCTACGAGCAGTACTTC
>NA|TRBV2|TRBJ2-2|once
CASSPGRGLNTGELFF
TGTGCCAGCAGTCCCGGGCGGGGGCTAAACACCGGGGAGCTGTTTTTT
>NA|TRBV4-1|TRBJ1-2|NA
CASSQSRTESISYGYTF
TGCGCCAGCAGCCAATCACGGACAGAATCCATTTCCTATGGCTACACCTTC
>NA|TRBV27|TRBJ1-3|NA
CASSPTGGSGNTIYF
TGTGCCAGCAGTCCGACAGGAGGCTCTGGAAACACCATATATTTT
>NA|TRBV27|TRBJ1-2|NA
CASSSFQPDTNYGYTF
TGTGCCAGCAGTTCGTTTCAGCCCGACACTAACTATGGCTACACCTTC
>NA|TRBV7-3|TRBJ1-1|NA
CASSLTSGPGTHEAFF
TGTGCCAGCAGCTTAACGTCGGGTCCAGGGACACACGAAGCTTTCTTT
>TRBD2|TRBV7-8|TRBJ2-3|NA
CASSLVARRTSGFTDTQYF
TGTGCCAGCAGCTTAGTAGCCCGTCGGACTAGCGGTTTTACAGATACGCAGTATTTT
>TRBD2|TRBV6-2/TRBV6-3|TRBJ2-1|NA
CASGQRGSSYNEQFF
TGTGCCAGCGGCCAGCGGGGTAGCTCCTACAATGAGCAGTTCTTC
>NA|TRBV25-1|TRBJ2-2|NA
CASSVLRGNTGELFF
TGTGCCAGCAGTGTTCTCCGAGGGAACACCGGGGAGCTGTTTTTT
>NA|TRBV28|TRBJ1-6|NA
CASRPSPYNSPLHF
TGTGCCAGCAGGCCGAGCCCCTATAATTCACCCCTCCACTTT
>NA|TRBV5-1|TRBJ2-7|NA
CASSWSVAYEQYF
TGCGCCAGCAGCTGGAGTGTGGCCTACGAGCAGTACTTC
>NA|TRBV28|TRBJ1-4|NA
CASRTNPGGVQKLFF
TGTGCCAGCAGAACGAACCCGGGGGGGGTTCAAAAACTGTTTTTT
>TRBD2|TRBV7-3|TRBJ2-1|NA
CASSLREGAGLVNEQFF
TGTGCCAGCAGCTTAAGAGAGGGAGCGGGGCTAGTCAATGAGCAGTTCTTC
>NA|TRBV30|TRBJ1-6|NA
CAWSVEQLYNSPLHF
TGTGCCTGGAGTGTAGAACAGCTTTATAATTCACCCCTCCACTTT
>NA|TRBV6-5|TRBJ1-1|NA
CASSYSGRTEAFF
TGTGCCAGCAGTTACTCGGGGAGGACTGAAGCTTTCTTT
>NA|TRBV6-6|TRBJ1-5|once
CASSPRAGHAGNQPQHF
TGTGCCAGCAGTCCAAGAGCGGGGCACGCCGGCAATCAGCCCCAGCATTTT
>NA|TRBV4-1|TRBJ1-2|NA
CASSQSPGGVNYGYTF
TGCGCCAGCAGCCAAAGCCCCGGAGGGGTTAACTATGGCTACACCTTC
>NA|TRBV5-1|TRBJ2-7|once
CASSLGGQSWEQYF
TGCGCCAGCAGCTTGGGTGGACAGAGCTGGGAGCAGTACTTC
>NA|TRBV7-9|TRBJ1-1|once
CASSLFSTEAFF
TGTGCCAGCAGCTTATTCTCCACTGAAGCTTTCTTT
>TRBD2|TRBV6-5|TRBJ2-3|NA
CASRAGTSDTQYF
TGTGCCAGCAGAGCCGGGACTAGCGATACGCAGTATTTT
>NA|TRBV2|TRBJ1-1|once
CASIALTANTEAFF
TGTGCCAGCATTGCCTTAACAGCGAACACTGAAGCTTTCTTT
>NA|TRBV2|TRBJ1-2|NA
CASSDSQGQSRGYTF
TGTGCCAGCAGTGATTCTCAGGGACAATCCCGCGGCTACACCTTC
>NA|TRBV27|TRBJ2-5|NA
CASSYHSAARETQYF
TGTGCCAGCAGCTACCATAGCGCGGCGAGGGAGACCCAGTACTTC
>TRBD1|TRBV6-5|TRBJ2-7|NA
CASSYSSRGPNYEQYF
TGTGCCAGCAGTTACTCAAGTAGGGGGCCTAACTACGAGCAGTACTTC
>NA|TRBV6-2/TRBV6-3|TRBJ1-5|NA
CASSLTPNQPQHF
TGTGCCAGCAGCCTAACACCCAATCAGCCCCAGCATTTT
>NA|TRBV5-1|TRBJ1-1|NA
CASSLDGELEAFF
TGCGCCAGCAGTCTAGACGGAGAACTTGAAGCTTTCTTT
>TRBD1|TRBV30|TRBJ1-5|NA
CAWRQGAGQPQHF
TGTGCCTGGCGACAGGGGGCCGGGCAGCCCCAGCATTTT
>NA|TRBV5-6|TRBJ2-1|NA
CASSLEVGAGAANEQFF
TGTGCCAGCAGCTTGGAAGTAGGGGCGGGGGCCGCGAATGAGCAGTTCTTC
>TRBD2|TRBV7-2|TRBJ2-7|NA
CASSLALAGGPSEQYF
TGTGCCAGCAGCTTAGCCCTAGCGGGGGGGCCGAGCGAGCAGTACTTC
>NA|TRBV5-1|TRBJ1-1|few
CASSFGANTEAFF
TGCGCCAGCAGCTTTGGGGCGAACACTGAAGCTTTCTTT
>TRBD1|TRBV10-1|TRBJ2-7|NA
CASSESHRGSYEQYF
TGCGCCAGCAGTGAGTCGCACAGGGGTAGCTACGAGCAGTACTTC
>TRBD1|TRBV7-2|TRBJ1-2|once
CASTRPGGADGYTF
TGTGCCAGCACCCGGCCAGGGGGCGCGGATGGCTACACCTTC
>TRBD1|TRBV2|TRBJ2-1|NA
CASRPGQGGYNEQFF
TGTGCCAGCAGACCAGGACAGGGGGGATACAATGAGCAGTTCTTC
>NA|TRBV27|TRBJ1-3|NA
CASSPLGSSGNTIYF
TGTGCCAGCAGTCCGTTGGGGAGCTCTGGAAACACCATATATTTT
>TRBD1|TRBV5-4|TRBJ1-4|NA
CASSKGQGQGENEKLFF
TGTGCCAGCAGCAAAGGACAGGGGCAGGGAGAAAATGAAAAACTGTTTTTT
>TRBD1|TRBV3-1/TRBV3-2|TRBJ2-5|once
CASSQDRARGQETQYF
TGTGCCAGCAGCCAAGATCGAGCCAGGGGGCAAGAGACCCAGTACTTC
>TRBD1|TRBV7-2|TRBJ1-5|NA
CASSSLRGARSNQPQHF
TGTGCCAGCAGCTCCCTCAGGGGGGCTCGCAGCAATCAGCCCCAGCATTTT
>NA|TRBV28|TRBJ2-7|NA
CASSLSGDEQYF
TGTGCCAGCAGTTTATCGGGAGACGAGCAGTACTTC
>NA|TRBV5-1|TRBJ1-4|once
CASSLVGQPNEKLFF
TGCGCCAGCAGCTTGGTAGGACAGCCTAATGAAAAACTGTTTTTT
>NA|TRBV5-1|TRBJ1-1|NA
CASSLGDTEAFF
TGCGCCAGCAGCTTGGGGGACACAGAAGCTTTCTTT
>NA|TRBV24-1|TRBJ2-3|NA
CATSATRGTDTQYF
TGTGCCACCAGCGCGACTAGGGGCACAGATACGCAGTATTTT
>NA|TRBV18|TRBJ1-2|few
CASSPSGGSYGYTF
TGTGCCAGCTCACCGTCCGGAGGGAGCTATGGCTACACCTTC
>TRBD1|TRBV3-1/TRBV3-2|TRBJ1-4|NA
CASGTGGDEKLFF
TGTGCCAGCGGGACAGGGGGTGATGAAAAACTGTTTTTT
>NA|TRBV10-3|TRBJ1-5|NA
CATQRQDNQPQHF
TGTGCCACGCAGCGGCAGGACAATCAGCCCCAGCATTTT